Detailed here is one T cell receptor (beta chain). This clonotype was detected many times. Its cognate antigen has yet to be identified. Within one base of it there is no much larger clone, and no base qualities were kept. This specimen comes from a study of human T cells and chemical hapten exposure (dated by TCRdb to the early 2020s). Context from the whole study: For sensitization, 2% DPC in acetone was applied to a roughly 2 cm by roughly 2 cm area of upper inner arm skin. Patient blood was sampled pre-sensitization (week 0) and at 2, 6 and about 24 weeks after DPC sensitization. Throughout the study period of roughly 24 weeks, patients also received therapeutic DPC doses to the scalp every week. In alopecia patients, the study followed how the peripheral blood TCR repertoire changed in vivo over primary and secondary sensitization to diphenylcyclopropenone (DPC), a hapten. Approximately 28 alopecia patients gave blood for TCR sequencing at one to four time points (pre-sensitization, 2, 6 and 24 weeks). The mostly female patient cohort included alopecia areata with under or over 50% scalp involvement, alopecia totalis and alopecia universalis. The libraries were sequenced as a pool, and the TCR yield per sample differed mostly because of small variations in library volumes within the pool. Patch testing was performed on the upper back with Finn chambers containing 0.01% DPC, and the patch tests were scored after 6 days according to International Contact Dermatitis Research Group standards. Paper-wide results and their limitations: Patch test score was positively correlated with the number of PT1 expanded TCRs, with significance at thresholds 8, 16 and 32 but not at 4. Repeated subsampling changed both the strength of the expansion versus patch-test correlation and the threshold at which that correlation became significant. Significantly more large CDR3 similarity clusters were formed by expanded TCRs than by pre-sensitization or healthy control sets, consistent with antigen-driven responses. No change with DPC sensitization was found in the number of TCRs above 1 in 1000 frequency, and no evidence of global repertoire structure alterations was found. Because all patients had alopecia, a presumed autoimmune disease, the immune response of the patients might differ from that of healthy individuals.

The time point tag for this specimen amounts to: patch test 2, 6 weeks after DPC sensitization. The treatment or condition label here, explained by the study, means: therapeutic diphenylcyclopropenone sensitization with weekly scalp DPC. Blood at each patch-test visit was drawn before the patch test was applied. Patients were eligible if aged 18 to 70, diagnosed with alopecia and judged suitable for DPC therapy, and pregnant patients were excluded. Unfractionated whole blood was collected in Tempus Blood RNA tubes, and total RNA was extracted from that blood. Counted from cysteine to phenylalanine, this CDR3 has 16 amino acids. The entry retains the CDR3 DNA only, 48 bases that are in frame from base 1. V loses 3 bases, J loses 2 bases, and the germline ends lie 16 bases apart. CDR1 and CDR2, looked up from the germline V gene (reference sequence), are MNHEY and SMNVEV. Library prep was done by RACE. Sequencing used a NextSeq 500. During library preparation, unique molecular identifiers were attached to individual cDNA molecules so that TCRs could be counted quantitatively and reproducibly. Both TCR alpha and TCR beta chains were sequenced from each blood RNA sample. Processing in the source paper ran as follows. The median number of TCRs per sample was over 85,000, ranging from roughly 23,224 to 690,600. V, J and CDR3 annotation of the TCR reads was carried out using the Decombinator software suite. For the PS versus PT1 abundance plots, all samples were subsampled to the same number of TCRs (28,000). Expanded TCRs were defined as absent before sensitization and observed at least eight times at the 2-week time point. The public sequencing data were trimmed at Q25 with fastp and processed into clonotypes with MiXCR by TCRdb, which kept only in-frame beta chains. CDR3 protein sequences are deduplicated, and each keeps its most common genes and DNA. None of the V and J calls come from the authors' own analysis; TCRdb made them. The sample yields around 80,000 distinct CDR3 sequences; 6.6% were counted once. About 1.5% of the sample comes from the top ten.

The TCR originated in a woman in her thirties with alopecia areata. Some clones in this sample may be carry-over from other donors' samples. The chain employs TRBV27 and TRBJ1-1, with a tentative D gene TRBD1 over 5 matching bases. The sample was whole blood, taken in connection with sensitization to the hapten diphenylcyclopropenone (DPC). The nucleotide sequence reads TGTGCCAGCAGTTTTTTGGACCAGGGTATCAACACTGAAGCTTTCTTT. It codes for CASSFLDQGINTEAFF.